Following are 29 T cell receptor beta chains from one sample sequenced in a study of T cell changes during pregnancy in multiple sclerosis. The assay was immunoSEQ multiplex PCR, and TCRdb's table has in-frame clones only and misses some. Of some 36,000 clones listed, under 95% are singletons. This specimen consisted of CD4+ T cells from peripheral blood mononuclear cells, obtained in the second trimester of pregnancy. These TCRs come from a female donor in good health, enrolled as a control in a pregnancy study.

Points on this clone: A junction boundary mismatches the germline segment, possibly from a read error. The chain joins TRBV7-7 to TRBJ2-1; maybe TRBD2 (6 bases). CDR3 length: 15 residues. Per the germline V gene, CDR1 is SSHAT and CDR2 is FNYEAQ (reference sequence). CDR3 in amino acids: CASSLVTGGFNEQFF. The CDR3 nucleotides are TGTGCTAGCAGCTTAGTTACTGGGGGGTTCAATGAGCAGTTCTTC.

The rearrangement links TRBV7-9 to TRBJ2-3; no clear D gene. Germline CDR1 reads SEHNR; CDR2 reads FQNEAQ (reference sequence). The CDR3 runs 14 residues. Trimming left V 8 bases short and J 0 bases short, with 12 bases between. The CDR3 is CASLRYGSTDTQYF. Here the CDR3 DNA reads TGTGCCAGCCTCCGGTACGGTAGCACAGATACGCAGTATTTT.

The chain joins TRBV30 to TRBJ1-1; D is unresolved. Trimming removed 4 bases from V and 3 bases from J, with 12 bases in between. The CDR3 length is 13 residues. Germline V gene lookup returns CDR1 GTSNPN and CDR2 SVGIG (reference sequence). The CDR3 protein is CAWNVRRDTEAFF. For the CDR3, the DNA is TGTGCCTGGAATGTCAGGAGGGACACTGAAGCTTTCTTT.

This clone has a single count. This chain uses TRBV7-2 with TRBJ1-6; D is unclear. Trimming shortened V by 5 bases and J by 0 bases, and 14 bases separated the two germline ends. Germline CDR1 is SGHTA and CDR2 is FQGNSA. The CDR3 length is 17 residues. CDR3 DNA sequence: TGTGCCAGCAGCCGACCTGAAGGGAGCTCCTATAATTCACCCCTCCACTTT. This codes for CASSRPEGSSYNSPLHF.

V gene TRBV7-2 combines with J gene TRBJ2-1; tentative D call: TRBD2 (7 bases). V lost 5 bases, J lost 5 bases, and 16 bases lay in between. The CDR3 consists of 15 residues. Germline CDR1 SGHTA, CDR2 FQGNSA. The CDR3 is CASSPDRTRNNEQFF. CDR3 nucleotides: TGTGCCAGCAGCCCCGACAGGACTAGGAACAATGAGCAGTTCTTC.

The rearrangement uses TRBV18 and TRBJ1-2; TRBD1 is a possible D gene (5 bases). Germline V gene sequence: CDR1 KGHSH, CDR2 LQKENI. CDR3 length equals 17 residues. The germline V and J ends were trimmed by 3 bases and 0 bases, with 17 bases remaining between them. The chain's CDR3 is CASSPDSPSGPNYGYTF. CDR3 nucleotide sequence: TGTGCCAGCTCACCCGACAGTCCCTCGGGCCCTAACTATGGCTACACCTTC. Full variable domain (missing parts from reference TRBV18 and TRBJ1-2): NAGVMQNPRHLVRRRGQEARLRCSPMKGHSHVYWYRQLPEEGLKFMVYLQKENIIDESGMPKERFSAEFPKEGPSILRIQQVVRGDSAAYFCASSPDSPSGPNYGYTFGSGTRLTVV.

The chain carries TRBV5-8 and TRBJ2-2; 11 nucleotides agree with TRBD1. In germline, CDR1 is SGHTS, CDR2 YDEGEE. This CDR3 comprises 15 residues. J was trimmed by 7 bases and V by 4 bases; bases with no gene match: 6. The CDR3 coding sequence is TGTGCCAGCAGCCTCCGGGACAGGGGGTACGGGGAGCTGTTTTTT. This gives the protein CASSLRDRGYGELFF.

V and J are TRBV5-1 and TRBJ1-1, with D tentatively TRBD1 (5 bases). CDR1 is SGHRS, CDR2 YFSETQ, per germline. V lost 4 bases and J lost 6, with 13 bases in between. The CDR3 runs 13 residues. The CDR3 sequence is CASSAQGGSEAFF. The CDR3 DNA is TGCGCCAGCAGCGCCCAGGGCGGCTCTGAAGCTTTCTTT.

This rearrangement joins TRBV18 to TRBJ2-7, with D perhaps matching TRBD2 (5 bases). Per the germline V gene, CDR1 is KGHSH and CDR2 is LQKENI. The CDR3 contains 15 residues. V lost 1 base, J lost 5 bases, and 15 bases lay in between. CDR3 nucleotide sequence: TGTGCCAGCTCACCACTAGGTCGGGGTCCGGACGAGCAGTACTTC. This translates into CASSPLGRGPDEQYF.

The V gene is TRBV7-3, the J gene TRBJ2-3, with 7 bases identical to TRBD1. V was clipped by 1 base and J by 2 bases; unmatched bases: 9. Germline CDR1 is SGHTA and CDR2 is FQGTGA. The CDR3 has 17 amino acids. The CDR3 sequence: CASSLRPRGQTTDTQYF. In nucleotides, the CDR3 is TGTGCCAGCAGCTTAAGACCACGGGGACAGACCACAGATACGCAGTATTTT.

This clone was observed once. The chain combines TRBV23-1 with TRBJ2-3; D possibly corresponds to TRBD1 (6 bases). TRBV23-1 is labeled an ORF, and its function is uncertain. This CDR3 has 17 amino acids. V shed 7 bases and J shed 0 bases, with 20 bases lying between them. The CDR3 region has the DNA TGCGCCAGCAAGAATGCTACAGGGCATGGTAGCACAGATACGCAGTATTTT. Protein: CASKNATGHGSTDTQYF.

This clone has only one observation. The chain has TRBV5-1 and TRBJ2-5; 14 positions agree with TRBD2. Trimming cost V 3 bases and J 5 bases; bases outside gene matches: 12. Germline-derived CDR1 and CDR2 are SGHRS and YFSETQ. CDR3 size: 18 residues. The CDR3, as DNA: TGCGCCAGCAGCTCCCGGGGTGGGACTAGCGGGAGTATGGAGACCCAGTACTTC. Translating gives CASSSRGGTSGSMETQYF.

The J gene is TRBJ2-2, the V gene TRBV4-1; possibly TRBD2 for D (5 bases). In germline, CDR1 is MGHRA, CDR2 YSYEKL. V was trimmed by 4 bases and J by 7 bases, leaving 10 bases between them. The CDR3 contains 13 residues. CDR3 DNA: TGCGCCAGCAGCCCCCGGGGAGTCGGGGAGCTGTTTTTT. Its translation is CASSPRGVGELFF.

The chain uses TRBV7-2 and TRBJ2-3; possibly TRBD2 for D (7 bases). Germline lookup yields CDR1 SGHTA and CDR2 FQGNSA. Trimming took off 5 bases at V and 1 base at J, with 13 bases between the two ends. This CDR3 region has 15 residues. The CDR3 here is CASSRGGGGTDTQYF. The CDR3, as DNA: TGTGCCAGCAGCCGAGGGGGGGGCGGCACAGATACGCAGTATTTT. Full variable domain (missing parts from reference TRBV7-2 and TRBJ2-3): GAGVSQSPSNKVTEKGKDVELRCDPISGHTALYWYRQSLGQGLEFLIYFQGNSAPDKSGLPSDRFSAERTGGSVSTLTIQRTQQEDSAVYLCASSRGGGGTDTQYFGPGTRLTVL.

This chain joins TRBV4-3 and TRBJ2-4; D is undetermined. Trimming left V 1 base short and J 7 bases short, with 17 bases between. The CDR3 is 16 residues long. Germline CDR1 reads LGHNA; CDR2 reads YSLEER. The CDR3 sequence: CASSQAPPGRENIQYF. The CDR3 DNA reads as TGCGCCAGCAGCCAAGCTCCCCCTGGTCGTGAGAACATTCAGTACTTC.

This clone was seen only once. The chain recombines TRBV4-1 with TRBJ1-2; D is possibly TRBD1 (5 bases). V lost 3 bases and J lost 7, with 15 bases in between. This CDR3 comprises 14 residues. Germline values: CDR1 MGHRA, CDR2 YSYEKL. The CDR3 nucleotides are TGCGCCAGCAGCCACACATGGGGCGAACCTGGCTACACCTTC. Its translation is CASSHTWGEPGYTF.

The chain uses TRBV6-1 and TRBJ1-2; TRBD1 matches 8 bases. V shed 6 bases and J 3 bases; nucleotides not matched to a gene: 3. CDR1 is MNHNS, CDR2 SASEGT, per germline. The CDR3 is 13 amino acids. DNA for the CDR3: TGTGCCAGCAGGGACAGGGTCCACTATGGCTACACCTTC. It codes for CASRDRVHYGYTF.

The chain couples TRBV7-2 to TRBJ2-5; 7 bases are shared with TRBD2. Judging by the DNA end, TRBJ2-7 fits better; the J call may be wrong. The germline CDR1 and CDR2 sequences are SGHTA and FQGNSA. The CDR3 totals 14 residues. The CDR3: CASSLGGGGYEQYF. The CDR3 nucleotides are TGTGCCAGCAGCTTAGGGGGCGGGGGCTACGAGCAGTACTTC.

This clone has just one count. This chain connects TRBV7-8 to TRBJ2-1, with a tentative D call TRBD1 (6 bases). The CDR3 covers 16 residues. V was trimmed by 4 bases and J by 9 bases, leaving 22 bases between them. Germline CDR1 is SGHVS and CDR2 is FQNEAQ. In nucleotides, the CDR3 is TGTGCCAGCAGCTCTTCGGGCGGTGCAGGGGAAGGTGAGCAGTTCTTC. Amino acids: CASSSSGGAGEGEQFF.

A single count supports this clone. The chain recombines TRBV2 with TRBJ2-5, with 7 bases identical to TRBD2. The J segment lost 1 base and the V segment lost 7 bases, leaving 9 bases of the junction unmatched. Germline CDR1 is SNHLY and CDR2 is FYNNEI. The CDR3 is made up of 15 amino acids. This CDR3 is CASKRGRGSQETQYF. The CDR3 bases are TGTGCCAGCAAACGAGGGCGGGGGTCCCAAGAGACCCAGTACTTC.

The chain combines TRBV6-6 with TRBJ1-2; TRBD1 agrees at 7 bases. Per germline, CDR1 MNHNY and CDR2 SVGAGI (reference sequence). The ends lost 4 bases at V and 1 base at J; junction bases unmatched: 9. This CDR3 has 16 amino acids. The CDR3 bases are TGTGCCAGCAGTTTCCGGGACAGTGGAGATAACTATGGCTACACCTTC. Protein sequence: CASSFRDSGDNYGYTF.

This clone was counted a single time. V is TRBV19 and J is TRBJ2-5; 7 positions match TRBD2. Germline CDR1 LNHDA, CDR2 SQIVND (reference sequence). The length of the CDR3 is 15 residues. Trimming at V came to 4 bases and at J to 5 bases, leaving 10 bases not matched to a gene. CDR3 sequence: CASSRRSGVKETQYF. CDR3 in DNA: TGTGCCAGTAGTAGAAGGAGCGGGGTTAAGGAGACCCAGTACTTC.

The chain couples TRBV7-2 to TRBJ1-5; 7 positions match TRBD1. Germline loops: CDR1 SGHTA, CDR2 FQGNSA. The CDR3 has 15 amino acids. V lost 1 base, J lost 6 bases, and 6 bases stayed unmatched. The CDR3 loop reads CASSLVGTERQPQHF. The CDR3 DNA follows: TGTGCCAGCAGCTTAGTGGGGACAGAACGTCAGCCCCAGCATTTT.

The chain has TRBV28 and TRBJ1-1; TRBD1 is a possible D gene (6 bases). With 5 bases removed from V and 1 base from J, the gap between germline ends came to 11 bases. This CDR3 contains 14 residues. Germline V lookup: CDR1 MDHEN, CDR2 SYDVKM. The CDR3 sequence: CASSPPRGNTEAFF. Written as DNA, the CDR3 is TGTGCCAGCAGTCCCCCCAGGGGGAACACTGAAGCTTTCTTT.

The rearrangement links TRBV13 to TRBJ1-6, with a weak D call TRBD1 (5 bases). Trimming shortened V by 1 base and J by 6 bases, and 13 bases separated the two germline ends. The CDR3 consists of 16 residues. Germline V gene sequence: CDR1 PRHDT, CDR2 FYEKMQ (reference sequence). CDR3 nucleotide sequence: TGTGCCAGCAGCTTAGCGGAGGGACGGGGTAATTCACCCCTCCACTTT. It translates to CASSLAEGRGNSPLHF.

The chain couples TRBV5-4 to TRBJ2-5, with D possibly being TRBD1 (6 bases). This CDR3 spans 16 amino acids. Germline-derived CDR1 and CDR2 are SGHNT and YYREEE (reference sequence). Trimming left V 0 bases short and J 3 bases short, with 15 bases between. The CDR3 DNA is TGTGCCAGCAGCTTGGCCGCAGGGGCGCACGAAGAGACCCAGTACTTC. It encodes CASSLAAGAHEETQYF.

This rearrangement joins TRBV4-3 to TRBJ1-1; no reliable D call. The CDR3 extends over 13 amino acids. Germline CDR1 LGHNA, CDR2 YSLEER. Trimming left V 8 bases short and J 3 bases short, with 13 bases between. The CDR3 nucleotides are TGCGCCAGCGCCGGGGTCGGGTACACTGAAGCTTTCTTT. It is translated as CASAGVGYTEAFF.

V usage is TRBV7-2 and J usage is TRBJ2-5; 7 bases line up with TRBD2. This CDR3 has 17 amino acids. Trimming at V came to 3 bases and at J to 1 base, leaving 11 bases not matched to a gene. The germline V gene encodes CDR1 SGHTA and CDR2 FQGNSA. The DNA for the CDR3 is TGTGCCAGCAGCTTCTGGACGATTGGGGGGGGCCAAGAGACCCAGTACTTC. This gives the protein CASSFWTIGGGQETQYF.

This clone was observed once. CDR3 nucleotides: TGCGCCAGCAGCGGCCACACGGGACATCTAAATGAAAAACTGTTTTTT. Encoded protein: CASSGHTGHLNEKLFF. The chain joins TRBV4-3 to TRBJ1-4; TRBD1 is a possible D gene (6 bases). The ends were cut back, 5 bases at V and 5 bases at J, with 18 bases in the middle. This CDR3 spans 16 amino acids. Per the germline V gene, CDR1 is LGHNA and CDR2 is YSLEER.